This paragraph covers one T cell receptor (beta chain) sequence. The entry originates in a study of blood T cell repertoires in COVID-19. For the study at large: Samples came from the United States, Italy and Spain, spanning acute and convalescent COVID-19. T cells, B-cell-depleted T cells, or PBMCs provided the cDNA or gDNA that served as material.

In the authors' workflow: How many nucleated cells were present was estimated from reference gene primer amplification. TCRdb keeps only in-frame clones here, not all; method: immunoSEQ multiplex PCR. That table gives V, J and clone size, and the DNA gave D and trimming. The repertoire holds some 250,000 clones, with more than 75% as singletons. Germline V gene data show CDR1 as KGHDR and CDR2 as SFDVKD. V dropped 4 bases and J dropped 2 bases, with 11 bases sitting between them. The CDR3 consists of 14 residues. The sample taken for sequencing was peripheral blood. This sequence originates from a woman aged 40 to 50 who had recovered from COVID-19. This sequence joins TRBV24-1 and TRBJ2-7; possibly TRBD2 for D (5 bases). The CDR3: CATSDPGSTYEQYF. The CDR3 DNA reads TGTGCCACCAGTGACCCGGGATCTACCTACGAGCAGTACTTC.